A selection of T cell receptor beta chains follows, all from one sample in a study of T cell responses to AZD1222 COVID-19 vaccine. Method: immunoSEQ multiplex PCR; TCRdb's copy keeps in-frame clones and lacks some. The data hold about 80,000 clones, with 70% to 90% observed a single time. The material sequenced was peripheral blood, taken 28 days after the second AZD1222 dose. These receptors all stem from an adult who received the AZD1222 COVID-19 vaccine. CDR3s include the opening cysteine and the closing phenylalanine or tryptophan. The D gene is left open where the match is weak. Not all rows give a size; the values are once, few, many and, for expanded clones, a class.

size: few
J: TRBJ2-5
D: -
V: TRBV29-1
DNA: TGCAGCGTTGAAGGGGGCTTTGGCCGTGGGCAAGAGACCCAGTACTTC
CDR3: CSVEGGFGRGQETQYF

size: -
J: TRBJ2-5
D: -
V: TRBV24-1
DNA: TGTGCCACCAGTGATTTATGGGGGGGGCGGGAGACCCAGTACTTC
CDR3: CATSDLWGGRETQYF

size: few
J: TRBJ1-2
D: -
V: TRBV30
DNA: TGTGCCTGGAGTGTAGCTGGGGGGGCTAACTATGGCTACACCTTC
CDR3: CAWSVAGGANYGYTF

size: -
J: TRBJ1-3
D: TRBD1
V: TRBV7-2
DNA: TGTGCCAGCAGCTCCGTGGGACAGACTGGAAACACCATATATTTT
CDR3: CASSSVGQTGNTIYF

size: -
J: TRBJ2-1
D: TRBD2
V: TRBV11-3
DNA: TGTGCCAGCAGCTCCGGGACTAAGCAGTTCTTC
CDR3: CASSSGTKQFF

size: -
J: TRBJ1-6
D: -
V: TRBV14
DNA: TGTGCCAGCAGCCAAGCGTTAGCTTCACCCCTCCACTTT
CDR3: CASSQALASPLHF

size: once
J: TRBJ1-1
D: -
V: TRBV5-8
DNA: TGTGCCAGCAGCTTGGAAGTAAACACTGAAGCTTTCTTT
CDR3: CASSLEVNTEAFF

size: -
J: TRBJ2-7
D: TRBD1
V: TRBV27
DNA: TGTGCCAGCAGTTGGACAGGGACCTCCTACGAGCAGTACTTC
CDR3: CASSWTGTSYEQYF

size: -
J: TRBJ1-2
D: TRBD1
V: TRBV7-2
DNA: TGTGCCAGCACCTTGGGACAGAGCTATGGCTACACCTTC
CDR3: CASTLGQSYGYTF

size: -
J: TRBJ2-7
D: -
V: TRBV28
DNA: TGTGCCAGCAGTCCCCGAGCAGGGGATATTACCGAGCAGTACTTC
CDR3: CASSPRAGDITEQYF

size: few
J: TRBJ2-1
D: -
V: TRBV24-1
DNA: TGTGCCACCAGTGATCGACAGGCCCGGAGTGAGCAGTTCTTC
CDR3: CATSDRQARSEQFF

size: -
J: TRBJ2-2
D: -
V: TRBV4-3
DNA: TGCGCCAGCAGCCAAGACTGGAGGAACACCGGGGAGCTGTTTTTT
CDR3: CASSQDWRNTGELFF

size: -
J: TRBJ1-2
D: -
V: TRBV7-3
DNA: TGTGCCAGCAGCCAGGATCCCAATTGGGGGTATGGCTACACCTTC
CDR3: CASSQDPNWGYGYTF

size: once
J: TRBJ1-6
D: TRBD1
V: TRBV24-1
DNA: TGTGCCACCAGTGGTGGGGACAGGGGGCCGAGACCCGATTCACCCCTCCACTTT
CDR3: CATSGGDRGPRPDSPLHF

size: -
J: TRBJ1-3
D: TRBD1
V: TRBV6-5
DNA: TGTGCCAGCAGCAAACGACAGGGAGAAAACACCATATATTTT
CDR3: CASSKRQGENTIYF

size: -
J: TRBJ1-2
D: -
V: TRBV27
DNA: TGTGCCAGCAGTTACTCGGACAACTATGGCTACACCTTC
CDR3: CASSYSDNYGYTF

size: -
J: TRBJ2-7
D: TRBD1
V: TRBV19
DNA: TGTGCCAGTAGTGCCGGGACAGACATTTCCTACGAGCAGTACTTC
CDR3: CASSAGTDISYEQYF

size: -
J: TRBJ2-7
D: -
V: TRBV15
DNA: TGTGCCACCAGCAGAGATCGGTTTCAAGGATCTACCGGGGAGCAGTACTTC
CDR3: CATSRDRFQGSTGEQYF

size: -
J: TRBJ1-4
D: TRBD1
V: TRBV6-6
DNA: TGTGCCAGCAGTCCCCGGACAGGGAATAATGAAAAACTGTTTTTT
CDR3: CASSPRTGNNEKLFF

size: -
J: TRBJ1-4
D: -
V: TRBV19
DNA: TGTGCCAGTAGTATGGATAGACTGAATGAAAAACTGTTTTTT
CDR3: CASSMDRLNEKLFF

size: -
J: TRBJ1-4
D: TRBD1
V: TRBV5-4
DNA: TGTGCCAGCAGCGGCGAAGGGACAGGGTCGGAAAAACTGTTTTTT
CDR3: CASSGEGTGSEKLFF

size: -
J: TRBJ2-2
D: -
V: TRBV9
DNA: TGTGCCAGCAGCGTAAGCGGGTCGAACACCGGGGAGCTGTTTTTT
CDR3: CASSVSGSNTGELFF